This TCR beta chain emerged from a study of T cell repertoires in cytomegalovirus infection. Study at large: HLA-B-restricted CMV epitopes that are well studied were used alongside recently identified HLA-C-restricted ones. Public TCR beta signature analysis indicated the presence of both CMV infection and matching HLA type. Study outcomes and limitations: Dominating the ex vivo response were TCR beta clonotypes that were CMV-specific and HLA-C-restricted.

A note on this clonotype: As yet, its antigen is unknown.

V lost 4 bases to trimming and J lost 3 bases, with 13 bases between them. Germline CDR1 and CDR2: SGHRS and YFSETQ. The CDR3 extends over 14 amino acids. MiXCR, run by TCRdb on the reads, gives a single entry per CDR3 protein. The sample records around 710,000 distinct CDR3 sequences, almost 30% being singletons. This TCR was sampled from a human donor in good health (CMV status not recorded). Some clones in this sample may be carry-over from other donors' samples. V gene TRBV5-1 combines with J gene TRBJ2-5; D is possibly TRBD1 (6 bases). This specimen consisted of cultured CD8+ T cells from PBMCs, obtained from culture after CMV antigen stimulation. CDR3 protein: CASSPGVNEETQYF. Here the CDR3 DNA reads TGCGCCAGCAGCCCAGGGGTGAATGAAGAGACCCAGTACTTC. Drawing the rest from reference TRBV5-1 and TRBJ2-5, the complete variable domain is KAGVTQTPRYLIKTRGQQVTLSCSPISGHRSVSWYQQTPGQGLQFLFEYFSETQRNKGNFPGRFSGRQFSNSRSEMNVSTLELGDSALYLCASSPGVNEETQYFGPGTRLLVL.